In its sample, the clone carrying this T cell receptor beta chain was seen many times. Its antigen is unidentified. These data are taken from a study of blood T cells in healthy people across ages. Study outcomes and limitations: As naive T cell percentage varied, TCR beta diversity correlated strongly with it.

V shed 2 bases and J 3 bases; nucleotides not matched to a gene: 3. Germline V CDR1 and CDR2: SEHNR, FQNEAQ (reference sequence). The length of the CDR3 is 14 residues. Then a second PCR, running roughly 6 to 11 cycles, was carried out with a sample-barcoded 5' primer and a J-beta primer mix. Using its own MiXCR run on the 5' RACE reads, TCRdb lists one record per CDR3 protein. The sample shows over 950,000 distinct CDR3 sequences, approximately 38% of them seen only once. This TCR was recovered from a man younger than 30 in good health. The chain carries TRBV7-9 and TRBJ1-2; TRBD1 aligns across 7 bases. The specimen was blood. CDR3 in amino acids: CASSLQGDYYGYTF. The CDR3 DNA reads TGTGCCAGCAGCTTACAGGGGGACTACTATGGCTACACCTTC.